One and the same sample provided the 26 T cell receptor beta chains below, sequenced in a study of monozygotic twins with inflammatory bowel disease. With the 5' RACE reads reprocessed, TCRdb shows one record per CDR3 protein and no DNA. In all, the sample yields about 99,000 distinct CDR3 sequences. The material sequenced was blood. The source of these receptors is a human donor with ulcerative colitis or Crohn's disease, or a healthy co-twin of an affected twin (not recorded which).

V is TRBV6-1 and J is TRBJ2-2. Germline V gene sequence: CDR1 MNHNS, CDR2 SASEGT. The CDR3 is 15 residues long. The CDR3 loop reads CASSAVDGNTGELFF.

The gene calls are TRBV14 and TRBJ2-5; TCRdb reports TRBD1, a call that lacks DNA to check it against. Germline values: CDR1 SGHDN, CDR2 FVKESK. This CDR3 has 15 residues. The CDR3 sequence: CASSQDRAPLSSQYF.

J is TRBJ2-5 and V is TRBV6-5; TCRdb picks TRBD1, but there is no DNA to check that call. From germline, CDR1 is MNHEY and CDR2 SVGAGI. This CDR3 is built from 15 residues. CDR3 sequence reads: CASSYGGGLPETQYF.

V gene TRBV27 combines with J gene TRBJ2-1; TCRdb designates TRBD1, a call that cannot be tested without DNA. Germline CDR1 is MNHEY and CDR2 is SMNVEV (reference sequence). The CDR3 consists of 15 residues. CDR3 region: CASSTDTGSYNEQFF.

The chain recombines TRBV4-3 with TRBJ2-1; TCRdb's D gene call, TRBD1, goes unchecked for lack of DNA. The CDR3 sequence is 20 residues long. Germline-derived CDR1 and CDR2 are LGHNA and YSLEER. This chain's CDR3 is CASSPLPLGTGGVLGNEQFF.

J is TRBJ2-3 and V is TRBV24-1; TCRdb outputs TRBD1, but without DNA this stays unchecked. The CDR3 loop spans 15 amino acids. Germline V CDR1 and CDR2: KGHDR, SFDVKD. CDR3 residues: CATSDWDRDPDTQYF.

The CDR3 sequence: CAWSVTRVGELFF. The chain recombines TRBV30 with TRBJ2-2; the TCRdb call, TRBD1, lacks DNA for checking. Germline V CDR1 and CDR2: GTSNPN, SVGIG (reference sequence). The length of the CDR3 is 13 residues.

The chain joins TRBV12-3 or TRBV12-4 to TRBJ2-1; the TCRdb D gene call, TRBD2, has no DNA to confirm it. This CDR3 has 13 residues. The CDR3 spells CACGLSSYNEQFF.

The V and J genes are TRBV11-2 and TRBJ2-3. The CDR3 contains 12 residues. CDR1 is SGHAT, CDR2 FQNNGV, per germline. The CDR3 spells CASTHPTDTQYF. Full variable domain (rest looked up from reference TRBV11-2 and TRBJ2-3): EAGVAQSPRYKIIEKRQSVAFWCNPISGHATLYWYQQILGQGPKLLIQFQNNGVVDDSQLPKDRFSAERLKGVDSTLKIQPAKLEDSAVYLCASTHPTDTQYFGPGTRLTVL.

The chain employs TRBV18 and TRBJ2-1; TCRdb lists TRBD1, though no DNA is available to test this call. The CDR3 sequence is 15 residues long. Germline V CDR1 and CDR2: KGHSH, LQKENI. The CDR3: CASSPVFKESGEQFF.

The chain couples TRBV5-5 to TRBJ1-6. Per the germline V gene, CDR1 is SGHKS and CDR2 is YYEKEE (reference sequence). This CDR3 is built from 16 residues. CDR3 sequence reads: CASSSRGSSYNSPLHF.

This chain uses TRBV7-2 with TRBJ2-7; TCRdb designates TRBD1, a call that cannot be tested without DNA. Per germline, CDR1 SGHTA and CDR2 FQGNSA. CDR3 size: 13 residues. The CDR3 loop is CASSLPRRGEQYF.

The V and J genes are TRBV15 and TRBJ2-1; TCRdb indicates TRBD2, and absent DNA this call remains unverified. The CDR3 sequence is 20 residues long. Per the germline V gene, CDR1 is LNHNV and CDR2 is YYDKDF (reference sequence). The CDR3 here is CATSLWTSPNSVGYYNEQFF.

This rearrangement joins TRBV10-3 to TRBJ2-5; TCRdb indicates TRBD1, and absent DNA this call remains unverified. This CDR3 comprises 15 residues. From germline, CDR1 is ENHRY and CDR2 SYGVKD. This chain's CDR3 is CAISDSLVGGETQYF.

CDR3 region: CASSLGDRNQPQHF. This rearrangement joins TRBV27 to TRBJ1-5. The CDR3 has 14 amino acids. CDR1 and CDR2 (germline): MNHEY, SMNVEV (reference sequence).

V usage is TRBV18 and J usage is TRBJ2-2; TCRdb names TRBD1, which stays unverified in the absence of DNA. This CDR3 contains 16 residues. Germline loops: CDR1 KGHSH, CDR2 LQKENI. The CDR3 sequence: CASSLRMDRNTGELFF.

V usage is TRBV20-1 and J usage is TRBJ1-5. Germline CDR1 DFQATT, CDR2 SNEGSKA (reference sequence). This CDR3 has 15 residues. The CDR3 spells CSARDGSRSNQPQHF.

The chain joins TRBV28 to TRBJ2-5; the TRBD1 assignment by TCRdb is unverifiable without DNA. The CDR3 length is 14 residues. From germline, CDR1 is MDHEN and CDR2 SYDVKM. CDR3 residues: CASSPRGVRETQYF. The full variable domain, rest sourced from reference TRBV28 and TRBJ2-5, is DVKVTQSSRYLVKRTGEKVFLECVQDMDHENMFWYRQDPGLGLRLIYFSYDVKMKEKGDIPEGYSVSREKKERFSLILESASTNQTSMYLCASSPRGVRETQYFGPGTRLLVL.

V and J are TRBV5-1 and TRBJ2-7; the D call from TCRdb, TRBD1, cannot be confirmed without DNA. This CDR3 has 19 amino acids. The germline gives CDR1 SGHRS, CDR2 YFSETQ. CDR3 region: CASSRARLGQSRDTYEQYF.

V gene TRBV28 combines with J gene TRBJ2-4. The CDR3 loop spans 13 amino acids. Germline lookup yields CDR1 MDHEN and CDR2 SYDVKM. The CDR3 spells CASSSEAKNIQYF.

This sequence joins TRBV7-3 and TRBJ2-6; TCRdb lists TRBD2, though no DNA is available to test this call. The germline V gene encodes CDR1 SGHTA and CDR2 FQGTGA. CDR3 length: 23 amino acids. CDR3 region: CASSLTRLAGEIPLTSGANVLTF.

The rearrangement links TRBV12-3 or TRBV12-4 to TRBJ2-1; as DNA is missing, the TRBD2 call by TCRdb cannot be tested. CDR3 size: 14 residues. The CDR3: CAAGGGGNYNEQFF.

The chain couples TRBV20-1 to TRBJ1-5. The CDR3 length is 14 residues. The germline V gene has CDR1 DFQATT and CDR2 SNEGSKA (reference sequence). This CDR3 is CSAKGMFSNQPQHF.

The gene calls are TRBV12-5 and TRBJ1-2; lacking DNA, the TRBD1 call made by TCRdb goes unchecked. Germline assignment: CDR1 LGHNT and CDR2 FRNRAP. This CDR3 comprises 14 residues. CDR3 protein: CASGLSGGFGGYTF. Full variable domain (outside the CDR3, taken from reference TRBV12-5 and TRBJ1-2): DARVTQTPRHKVTEMGQEVTMRCQPILGHNTVFWYRQTMMQGLELLAYFRNRAPLDDSGMPKDRFSAEMPDATLATLKIQPSEPRDSAVYFCASGLSGGFGGYTFGSGTRLTVV.

The chain couples TRBV9 to TRBJ2-2; there is no DNA to check the TCRdb D call of TRBD1. CDR3 length equals 16 residues. Germline CDR1 SGDLS, CDR2 YYNGEE. CDR3 sequence: CASSHNDRRNTGELFF.

The rearrangement joins TRBV30 to TRBJ2-7; TCRdb's D gene call, TRBD2, goes unchecked for lack of DNA. This CDR3 has 15 residues. Germline-derived CDR1 and CDR2 are GTSNPN and SVGIG (reference sequence). CDR3 sequence: CAWLRGGRPAGEQYF.